Shown below are 32 T cell receptor beta chains from a single sample sequenced in a study of cytomegalovirus exposure and HLA in healthy donors. Sequencing used immunoSEQ multiplex PCR; TCRdb keeps in-frame clones, though not all of them. The sample lists about 260,000 clones, less than 95% occurring once. The specimen sequenced was PBMCs. These receptors originate from a woman aged 25 to 39 in good health and CMV-seronegative.

The chain is built from TRBV7-9 and TRBJ2-5; D call uncertain. The V end lost 3 bases, the J end lost 5 bases, and 13 bases lay between the germline ends. The CDR3 spans 14 residues. CDR1 and CDR2 (germline): SEHNR, FQNEAQ (reference sequence). This CDR3 reads CASSLTMAGETQYF. CDR3 bases: TGTGCCAGCAGCTTGACCATGGCTGGGGAGACCCAGTACTTC.

The chain has TRBV27 and TRBJ2-1, with D maybe TRBD2 (7 bases). Per the germline V gene, CDR1 is MNHEY and CDR2 is SMNVEV (reference sequence). The CDR3 totals 18 residues. V lost 6 bases and J 3 bases, leaving 24 bases between the germline ends. The CDR3 region has the DNA TGTGCCAGCAGCTACCGGACCGAAGGGGGAGGGGACTACAATGAGCAGTTCTTC. It specifies CASSYRTEGGGDYNEQFF.

The chain uses TRBV11-2 and TRBJ2-7; no reliable D call. In germline, CDR1 is SGHAT, CDR2 FQNNGV. CDR3 length: 14 residues. The V and J ends lost 5 bases and 0 bases respectively, with 11 bases between them. This CDR3 reads CASSPPGSSYEQYF. The CDR3 coding sequence is TGTGCCAGCAGCCCCCCGGGCTCCTCCTACGAGCAGTACTTC.

The chain combines TRBV5-1 with TRBJ1-2; D is possibly TRBD1 (6 bases). The CDR3 runs to 14 residues. In germline, CDR1 is SGHRS, CDR2 YFSETQ. The V gene lost 5 bases and the J gene lost 6 bases, with 17 bases spanning the gap. CDR3 region: CASSRGQGSDGYTF. The CDR3 bases are TGCGCCAGCAGTAGGGGTCAGGGGTCAGATGGCTACACCTTC.

The rearrangement joins TRBV9 to TRBJ2-4; D is ambiguous. The V gene's germline CDR1 is SGDLS and CDR2 YYNGEE. The CDR3 loop spans 14 amino acids. The germline V and J ends were trimmed by 4 bases and 3 bases, with 11 bases remaining between them. The CDR3 loop is CASSPRTDKNIQYF. CDR3 nucleotide sequence: TGTGCCAGCAGCCCTCGGACGGACAAAAACATTCAGTACTTC.

This clone came up many times. This rearrangement joins TRBV30 to TRBJ2-2; TRBD1 might be the D (5 bases). This CDR3 is built from 10 residues. Germline V lookup: CDR1 GTSNPN, CDR2 SVGIG (reference sequence). The V and J ends lost 5 bases and 12 bases respectively, with 10 bases between them. The CDR3 DNA reads as TGTGCCTGGGGCCAGGGCAAGCTGTTTTTT. Protein product: CAWGQGKLFF.

The chain carries TRBV4-2 and TRBJ2-1; D remains ambiguous. CDR1 and CDR2 from the germline V gene are LGHNA and YNFKEQ. There are 12 residues in the CDR3. V was pared by 4 bases and J by 8 bases, with 9 bases between. CDR3 sequence (DNA): TGTGCCAGCAGCCTCACGGTAGATGAGCAGTTCTTC. Its protein is CASSLTVDEQFF.

The rearrangement links TRBV6-5 to TRBJ2-2; D might be TRBD2 (6 bases). Trimming pared 0 bases from V and 1 base from J, leaving 6 bases between. Per the germline V gene, CDR1 is MNHEY and CDR2 is SVGAGI. This CDR3 contains 15 residues. The CDR3 DNA is TGTGCCAGCAGTTACTCTAGCGGGAACACCGGGGAGCTGTTTTTT. Residues: CASSYSSGNTGELFF.

The chain employs TRBV11-2 and TRBJ2-1; D is perhaps TRBD2 (5 bases). The CDR3 is 11 residues long. Germline V CDR1 and CDR2: SGHAT, FQNNGV. Trimming pared 5 bases from V and 9 bases from J, leaving 8 bases between. CDR3 bases: TGTGCCAGCAGCCAAGGACTTGAGCAGTTCTTC. This translates into CASSQGLEQFF.

This clone was seen only once. This chain connects TRBV11-2 to TRBJ2-7; no reliable D call. V dropped 1 base and J dropped 3 bases, with 7 bases sitting between them. The CDR3 contains 13 residues. CDR1 SGHAT and CDR2 FQNNGV come from the germline V gene. The CDR3 here is CASSLATVYEQYF. CDR3 DNA sequence: TGTGCCAGCAGCTTAGCGACCGTCTACGAGCAGTACTTC.

The chain combines TRBV4-1 with TRBJ2-3; 10 bases are a match to TRBD2. Unmatched junction bases numbered 1, after V lost 3 bases and J lost 1 base. The CDR3 runs to 15 residues. From germline, CDR1 is MGHRA and CDR2 YSYEKL. The CDR3 here is CASSHGTSGTDTQYF. DNA of the CDR3: TGCGCCAGCAGCCACGGGACTAGCGGCACAGATACGCAGTATTTT.

V gene TRBV4-2 combines with J gene TRBJ2-7; 7 bases are a match to TRBD2. The V gene end was trimmed by 0 bases and the J gene end by 4 bases; junction bases not matched to a gene: 15. The CDR3 runs to 18 residues. CDR1 LGHNA and CDR2 YNFKEQ come from the germline V gene. CDR3 in DNA: TGTGCCAGCAGCCAAGACTCCCCCCCGCAGGGACTACTGTACGAGCAGTACTTC. It translates to CASSQDSPPQGLLYEQYF.

This clone was picked up one time. This rearrangement joins TRBV7-6 to TRBJ1-1, with a possible D match to TRBD1 (6 bases). Germline CDR1 reads SGHVS; CDR2 reads FNYEAQ. V lost 5 bases to trimming and J lost 8 bases, with 12 bases between them. This CDR3 has 12 residues. In nucleotides, the CDR3 is TGTGCCAGCAGCCCCCAGGGGATGGAAGCTTTCTTT. This gives the protein CASSPQGMEAFF.

The J gene is TRBJ2-7, the V gene TRBV27, with TRBD2 identical over 8 bases. V lost 0 bases, J lost 4 bases, and 5 bases stayed unmatched. The CDR3 has 15 amino acids. The V gene's germline CDR1 is MNHEY and CDR2 SMNVEV (reference sequence). The CDR3, as DNA: TGTGCCAGCAGTTTATCGAATAGCGGGACATACGAGCAGTACTTC. Translated, it gives CASSLSNSGTYEQYF.

Remarks on this clone: At the DNA level, this CDR3 is encoded by other sequences in the same sample as well. The V call is TRBV25-1, the J call TRBJ2-7; 7 bases map to TRBD1. The germline V gene has CDR1 MGHDK and CDR2 SYGVNS. The V segment lost 6 bases and the J segment 3 bases; nucleotides outside the gene matches: 11. The CDR3 loop spans 15 amino acids. The CDR3 bases are TGTGCCAGCAGCCTAACAGGGGCCCGAAACTACGAGCAGTACTTC. Translating it yields CASSLTGARNYEQYF.

This chain links TRBV7-2 with TRBJ2-5; 7 bases match TRBD2. CDR3 length: 16 amino acids. The V gene's germline CDR1 is SGHTA and CDR2 FQGNSA. Losses at the gene ends were 5 bases for V and 5 bases for J; bases not matched to a gene: 14. CDR3 amino acids: CASSLGTTPLRETQYF. CDR3 coding DNA: TGTGCCAGCAGCCTCGGGACTACCCCTCTGAGGGAGACCCAGTACTTC.

The chain joins TRBV15 to TRBJ2-7; D remains ambiguous. Germline CDR1 LNHNV, CDR2 YYDKDF (reference sequence). The CDR3 contains 15 residues. Trimming left V 1 base short and J 5 bases short, with 15 bases between. For the CDR3, the DNA is TGTGCCACCAGCAGAGGACGTTGGAGCCATGACGAGCAGTACTTC. Amino acids: CATSRGRWSHDEQYF.

CDR3 protein: CASSDLNEGGNQPQHF. The CDR3 coding sequence is TGTGCCAGCAGTGATTTAAACGAGGGTGGGAATCAGCCCCAGCATTTT. The chain recombines TRBV2 with TRBJ1-5; D not resolved. Germline V gives CDR1 SNHLY, CDR2 FYNNEI. The CDR3 runs 16 residues. Trimming removed 3 bases at V and 4 bases at J, with 16 bases between.

The rearrangement links TRBV11-2 to TRBJ2-1; 9 bases line up with TRBD2. The CDR3 spans 16 residues. After removal of 0 bases from V and 5 bases from J, the junction contained 5 bases not matched to a gene. Germline CDR1 and CDR2: SGHAT and FQNNGV. This CDR3 is CASSLDQRLADNEQFF. CDR3 nucleotides: TGTGCCAGCAGCTTAGATCAGAGACTAGCGGACAATGAGCAGTTCTTC.

The V call is TRBV15, the J call TRBJ1-5; tentatively, D is TRBD1 (5 bases). Trimming stripped 0 bases from V and 7 bases from J, with 13 bases between. This CDR3 spans 15 amino acids. CDR1 LNHNV and CDR2 YYDKDF come from the germline V gene (reference sequence). CDR3 residues: CATSRDLGEGQPQHF. The CDR3 nucleotides read TGTGCCACCAGCAGAGATCTGGGGGAAGGGCAGCCCCAGCATTTT.

V usage is TRBV4-2 and J usage is TRBJ2-3, with unresolved D. Trimming removed 2 bases from V and 1 base from J, with 10 bases in between. The germline CDR1 and CDR2 sequences are LGHNA and YNFKEQ. The CDR3 spans 15 residues. The CDR3 sequence is CASSQPPLGTDTQYF. The CDR3 region has the DNA TGTGCCAGCAGCCAACCGCCTCTGGGCACAGATACGCAGTATTTT.

CDR3 region: CASSDRTAGGYTF. The CDR3 DNA reads as TGTGCCAGCAGTGACCGGACAGCTGGGGGCTACACCTTC. The chain recombines TRBV25-1 with TRBJ1-2; D possibly corresponds to TRBD1 (6 bases). V was cut by 3 bases and J by 8 bases, with 13 bases left in between. This CDR3 is built from 13 residues. Germline CDR1 and CDR2: MGHDK and SYGVNS.

This clone was picked up one time. The chain couples TRBV7-2 to TRBJ1-5; D is unclear. CDR3 length: 16 amino acids. Trimming took off 2 bases at V and 6 bases at J, with 17 bases between the two ends. The germline gives CDR1 SGHTA, CDR2 FQGNSA. The CDR3 reads CASSLYGTDGSQPQHF. In nucleotides, the CDR3 is TGTGCCAGCAGCTTATATGGTACAGATGGGAGTCAGCCCCAGCATTTT.

This rearrangement joins TRBV28 to TRBJ2-7; 12 bases are a match to TRBD1. V lost 2 bases to trimming and J lost 7 bases; unmatched junction nucleotides: 6. Germline V lookup: CDR1 MDHEN, CDR2 SYDVKM. This CDR3 region has 15 residues. CDR3 DNA sequence: TGTGCCAGCAGTTTAGGGGACAGGGGGCCGAGGGAGCAGTACTTC. Amino acid sequence: CASSLGDRGPREQYF.

The chain links TRBV5-4 to TRBJ2-1, with a weak D call TRBD1 (6 bases). There are 15 residues in the CDR3. CDR1 and CDR2 (germline): SGHNT, YYREEE (reference sequence). Between the trimmed V and J ends, which lost 0 bases and 6 bases, there was a span of 13 bases. This CDR3 reads CASSLGTVGSNEQFF. In DNA form, the CDR3 reads TGTGCCAGCAGCTTGGGGACAGTAGGTTCCAATGAGCAGTTCTTC.

The genes are TRBV27 and TRBJ2-1; TRBD2 matches 13 bases. With V trimmed by 0 bases and J by 5 bases, 7 bases remained unmatched. This CDR3 comprises 18 residues. The V gene's germline CDR1 is MNHEY and CDR2 SMNVEV (reference sequence). CDR3: CASSLSRGLAGVNNEQFF. Written as DNA, the CDR3 is TGTGCCAGCAGTTTATCCCGCGGACTAGCGGGAGTTAACAATGAGCAGTTCTTC.

This chain links TRBV4-2 with TRBJ2-1; D gene uncertain. The CDR3 has 12 residues. V was clipped by 3 bases and J by 4 bases, with 4 bases between them. Germline CDR1 reads LGHNA; CDR2 reads YNFKEQ. Here the CDR3 DNA reads TGTGCCAGCAGCCAGAAGTACAATGAGCAGTTCTTC. Amino acid sequence: CASSQKYNEQFF.

This sequence joins TRBV7-8 and TRBJ2-7; 10 bases match TRBD1. Losses at the gene ends were 5 bases for V and 2 bases for J; bases not matched to a gene: 12. Germline V CDR1 and CDR2: SGHVS, FQNEAQ. This CDR3 contains 17 residues. CDR3 loop: CASSVPKMGQGTYEQYF. CDR3 nucleotides: TGTGCCAGCAGCGTTCCCAAGATGGGACAGGGGACCTACGAGCAGTACTTC.

This chain links TRBV11-2 with TRBJ2-1, with D uncertain. The CDR3 extends over 15 amino acids. The germline V gene has CDR1 SGHAT and CDR2 FQNNGV. The V end lost 4 bases, the J end lost 6 bases, and 16 bases lay between the germline ends. The CDR3 protein is CASSSLLISGNEQFF. In DNA form, the CDR3 reads TGTGCCAGCAGCTCTCTTTTAATATCGGGCAATGAGCAGTTCTTC.

In DNA form, the CDR3 reads TGCAGCGTTGAAGGGACTAGCCGTCGACCGGCGTATGGCTCCTACAATGAGCAGTTCTTC. It yields the protein CSVEGTSRRPAYGSYNEQFF. This chain uses TRBV29-1 with TRBJ2-1; 8 nucleotides align to TRBD2. The CDR3 sequence is 20 residues long. The germline gives CDR1 SQVTM, CDR2 ANQGSEA. J was trimmed by 0 bases and V by 1 base; bases with no gene match: 17.

The chain combines TRBV7-8 with TRBJ2-7, with TRBD2 as a possible D gene (5 bases). The V and J ends lost 5 bases and 3 bases respectively, with 11 bases between them. The CDR3 loop spans 13 amino acids. In germline, CDR1 is SGHVS, CDR2 FQNEAQ. This CDR3 reads CASSRTSYYEQYF. The CDR3 DNA is TGTGCCAGCAGCCGCACTAGTTACTACGAGCAGTACTTC.

This clone has more than one count but fewer than ten. The rearrangement joins TRBV9 to TRBJ2-7; 8 bases map to TRBD1. CDR1 and CDR2 (germline): SGDLS, YYNGEE. V shed 3 bases, J shed 2 bases, and the junction held 4 bases outside the gene matches. This CDR3 is 14 amino acids long. As DNA, the CDR3 is TGTGCCAGCAGCGCCGCACAGGGGGCCTACGAGCAGTACTTC. This translates into CASSAAQGAYEQYF.